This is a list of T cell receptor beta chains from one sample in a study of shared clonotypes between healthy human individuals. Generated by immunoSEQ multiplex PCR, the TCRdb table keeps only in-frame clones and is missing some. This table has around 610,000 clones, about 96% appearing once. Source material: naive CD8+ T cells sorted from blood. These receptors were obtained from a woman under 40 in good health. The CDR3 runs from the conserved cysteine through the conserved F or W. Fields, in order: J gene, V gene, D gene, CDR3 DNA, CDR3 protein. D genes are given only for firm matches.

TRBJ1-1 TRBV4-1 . TGCGCCAGCAGTCAGGAGCCGGTGGGAGCGATGAACACTGAAGCTTTCTTT CASSQEPVGAMNTEAFF
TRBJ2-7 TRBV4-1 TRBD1 TGCGCCAGCAGCCAAGTGGGGACAGGCGTGGACGAGCAGTACTTC CASSQVGTGVDEQYF
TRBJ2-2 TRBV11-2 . TGTGCCAGCAGCGAGCCCCCGGCCATGAACACCGGGGAGCTGTTTTTT CASSEPPAMNTGELFF
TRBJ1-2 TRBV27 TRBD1 TGTGCCAGCACTCCCGGGACAGGGGAGTGGTTGACCTTC CASTPGTGEWLTF
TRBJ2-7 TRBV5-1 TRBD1 TGCGCCAGCAGCTTAGGAACAGGGGGTTACGAGCAGTACTTC CASSLGTGGYEQYF
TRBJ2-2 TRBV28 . TGTGCCAGCAGTCCCCCAGGGAAGAACACCGGGGAGCTGTTTTTT CASSPPGKNTGELFF
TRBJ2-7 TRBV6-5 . TGTGCCAGCAGGACCCGCGGGCCCGGGTGGCAGTACTTC CASRTRGPGWQYF
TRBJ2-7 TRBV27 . TGTGCCAGCCGGCGCGGCAACGAGCAGTACTTC CASRRGNEQYF
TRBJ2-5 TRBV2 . TGTGCCAGCAGTGTTGAAGAGACCCAGTACTTC CASSVEETQYF
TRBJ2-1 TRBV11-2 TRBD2 TGTGCCAGCAGCTTAGTTTGGGCGGGAGGGGAGTCGTTGAGTGAGCAGTTCTTC CASSLVWAGGESLSEQFF
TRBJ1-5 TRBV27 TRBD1 TGTGCCAGCAGTACAGGGGCGGTGAGCAATCAGCCCCAGCATTTT CASSTGAVSNQPQHF
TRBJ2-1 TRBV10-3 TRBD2 TGTGCCATCAGTGATACCCCTAGCGGGATTAATAATGAGCAGTTCTTC CAISDTPSGINNEQFF
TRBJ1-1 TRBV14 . TGTGCCAGCAGCCAATTTCGCCTGGACGGGAACACTGAAGCTTTCTTT CASSQFRLDGNTEAFF